This TCR beta chain is drawn from a study of beta chain features in type 1 diabetes. Notes on the study in general: Insertion counts at VDJ junctions were lower in type 1 diabetes patients, who also showed more deletions there. The study found moderately but significantly shorter TCRB CDR3s in all four CD4+ subsets of Type 1 diabetes patients.

About this clone: Its antigen remains unidentified.

What was sequenced were expressed TCRB transcripts, since all of the isolated RNA had been reverse transcribed. The table came from immunoSEQ multiplex PCR; TCRdb's copy has only in-frame clones and leaves some out. This repertoire shows around 300,000 clones, about 7.8% found once; its top ten account for 1%. Sorting with CD45RO/CCR7/CD25/CD127/CD95/CD27 yielded naive, central memory, regulatory and stem-like memory CD4+ cells. Germline V gene sequence: CDR1 MNHEY, CDR2 SMNVEV (reference sequence). This CDR3 comprises 18 residues. Trimming cost V 2 bases and J 4 bases; bases outside gene matches: 11.

The sample comprised central memory CD4+ T cells from blood. The chain links TRBV27 to TRBJ2-1; 10 bases map to TRBD2. This sequence was found in a woman aged 18-35 years in good health. Written as DNA, the CDR3 is TGTGCCAGCAGTTTAAGAGCGGGGGGGCATTCGGAGTACAATGAGCAGTTCTTC. It is translated as CASSLRAGGHSEYNEQFF.